This is a list of T cell receptor beta chains from one sample in a study of blood T cell repertoires in COVID-19. Here immunoSEQ multiplex PCR was the method, and the copy in TCRdb shows in-frame clones only, minus some. The sample carries some 190,000 clones, approximately 83% recorded once. Sequencing was performed on peripheral blood. These receptors came from a human donor with active or convalescent COVID-19. The donor label of this sample is uncertain. Both conserved end residues are trimmed from each CDR3. Each record gives: J gene, V gene, CDR3 protein.

>TRBJ2-3|TRBV5-1
ASSLEGAATDTQY
>TRBJ1-1|TRBV18
ASSPPSGDRRTEAF
>TRBJ1-6|TRBV30
AWSHRSSYNSPLH
>TRBJ2-2|TRBV14
ASSPRLAGTGELF
>TRBJ1-4|TRBV7-2
ASSSTGGGVEKLF
>TRBJ2-2|TRBV12-3/TRBV12-4
ASSLTTGELF
>TRBJ1-1|TRBV7-2
ASTDPGSLEAF
>TRBJ2-1|TRBV11-2
ASSLGGLAVQVGYNEQF
>TRBJ2-1|TRBV7-7
ASSLGQGVYNEQF
>TRBJ1-6|TRBV27
ASSLWRGTPLH
>TRBJ1-3|TRBV27
ARPSGTDWGNTIY
>TRBJ2-2|TRBV7-9
ASSSSGNTGELF
>TRBJ2-7|TRBV6-6
ASSYSPGHISYEQY
>TRBJ2-1|TRBV7-9
ASSLAASSRDYSYNEQF
>TRBJ2-1|TRBV25-1
ASSELGSSYNEQF
>TRBJ2-1|TRBV4-2
ASSPPSSYNEQF
>TRBJ2-2|TRBV5-6
ASSHGQNTGELF
>TRBJ2-7|TRBV7-9
ASSLSSEQY
>TRBJ2-2|TRBV7-8
ASSPRPGGTGELF
>TRBJ1-4|TRBV24-1
ATSDSSPGQGNEKLF
>TRBJ2-2|TRBV19
ASKLAGLANGELF
>TRBJ2-5|TRBV5-1
ASSFPSGSETQY
>TRBJ2-1|TRBV3-1/TRBV3-2
ASSQEAFRVRKF
>TRBJ2-3|TRBV4-2
ASSQRDSGGDTQY
>TRBJ2-1|TRBV5-1
ASSLEQGAIEQF
>TRBJ2-7|TRBV7-2
ASSFGDEQY
>TRBJ2-3|TRBV5-1
ASCRHSGGATDTQY
>TRBJ2-1|TRBV9
ASSSTPGTRGVNEQF
>TRBJ2-3|TRBV3-1/TRBV3-2
ASSSGRGTQY
>TRBJ1-2|TRBV28
ASRQYYGYT
>TRBJ1-1|TRBV30
AWSRQIEAF
>TRBJ1-2|TRBV10-3
AISSQGEDGYT
>TRBJ2-3|TRBV30
AWRLAGVDTQY
>TRBJ2-7|TRBV6-5
ASSFTAGTSPYEQY
>TRBJ2-5|TRBV4-1
ASSQTPGEETQY
>TRBJ2-1|TRBV4-2
ASSQALAGGGKNEQF
>TRBJ2-2|TRBV28
ASSAWDRGPGELF
>TRBJ1-1|TRBV5-6
ASSLVTREGTEAF
>TRBJ2-3|TRBV6-2/TRBV6-3
ASSPGTSARSTDTQY
>TRBJ1-5|TRBV27
ASSEVPVYSNQPQH
>TRBJ2-7|TRBV3-1/TRBV3-2
ASSQGASRAYEQY
>TRBJ2-7|TRBV19
ASSIGLAGGLDEQY
>TRBJ2-5|TRBV24-1
ATSDSTPRQAETQY
>TRBJ1-5|TRBV7-2
ASSFTGVGQPQH
>TRBJ2-7|TRBV29-1
SGRQGDEQY
>TRBJ2-5|TRBV9
ASGLEPSPQETQY
>TRBJ2-7|TRBV24-1
ATSGVTGSTYEQY
>TRBJ1-5|TRBV4-3
ASSQSYGSGQPQH
>TRBJ1-1|TRBV3-1/TRBV3-2
ASSQGAHRGGAEAF
>TRBJ2-1|TRBV11-2
ASSLAGVWSGEQF
>TRBJ2-1|TRBV6-5
ASKQVDEQF
>TRBJ2-3|TRBV7-3
ASSRQGAGTSGTTDTQY